The sequence of this T cell receptor (beta chain) was determined in a study of PD-1 blockade in mismatch repair-deficient tumors. Study observations and caveats: After pembrolizumab, tumor-resident clones rose rapidly, then generally contracted before radiologic responses.

TCRdb keeps only in-frame clones here, not all; method: immunoSEQ multiplex PCR. The sample shows about 16,000 clones, less than 90% of them seen only once. Germline trimming cut 1 base from V and 4 bases from J; bases unmatched to any gene: 4. This CDR3 spans 15 amino acids. CDR1 is MGHRA and CDR2 is YSYEKL in the germline V gene. This clone has only a few counts. No antigen is known for it. The sequences come from PBMCs, collected before pembrolizumab treatment. The sequence derives from an adult with mismatch repair-deficient cancer. V is TRBV4-1 and J is TRBJ1-1; TRBD1 agrees at 9 bases. The CDR3 coding sequence is TGCGCCAGCAGCCAAGGATACAGGGGGCGCACTGAAGCTTTCTTT. Encoded protein: CASSQGYRGRTEAFF.